This note documents a single T cell receptor beta chain sequence. TCRdb's copy holds only in-frame clones and misses some; the assay was immunoSEQ multiplex PCR. The sample holds hundreds of thousands of clones; 82% are singletons and the top ten take roughly 3.5%. Germline trimming cut 0 bases from V and 5 bases from J; bases unmatched to any gene: 1. The V gene's germline CDR1 is SNHLY and CDR2 FYNNEI. This CDR3 comprises 14 residues. This sample was included in a study of blood T cell repertoires in COVID-19. As for the study in general: COVID-19 samples collected from the United States, Italy and Spain covered acute and convalescent phases.

The V call is TRBV2, the J call TRBJ1-5, with TRBD1 matching 7 bases. This clonotype was sampled from a woman aged 55 to 70 who had recovered from COVID-19. The sample taken for sequencing was PBMCs or T cells enriched from blood (not recorded which). The CDR3 region has the DNA TGTGCCAGCAGTGAAGCAGGGGGCGATCAGCCCCAGCATTTT. Amino acid sequence: CASSEAGGDQPQHF.